This T cell receptor (beta chain) was recovered during a study of naive and memory T cell subsets. Concerning this clonotype: As yet, its antigen is unknown.

Two oligonucleotides, mixed equimolar, formed the beta constant-region primer covering TRBC1 and TRBC2. The ligated cDNA underwent four PCR rounds using SP2 and nested alpha and beta constant-region primers. TCRdb reprocessed the UMI-ligation and nested PCR reads via MiXCR and lists one record per CDR3 protein. The sample contains 120,000 to 150,000 distinct CDR3 sequences, 22% of which appear only once. Overall study results and limits: Diversity fell and Gini index rose from naive through CM, EM, EMRA. Naive repertoires, especially CD8, held a few larger clonotypes, possibly memory cells re-expressing CD45RA.

Trimming cost V 2 bases and J 8 bases, with 18 bases left between them. Germline-derived CDR1 and CDR2 are SGHTA and FQGNSA. There are 15 residues in the CDR3. Cells stained for CD3, CD4, CD8, CD45RA, CD27 and viability were sorted into four CD45RA/CD27 subsets. The chain joins TRBV7-2 to TRBJ1-2; TRBD1 might be the D (6 bases). The sequence derives from a human donor in good health. The sequencing input was naive CD4+ T cells from blood. CDR3 protein: CASSLIHRVLEGYTF. Here the CDR3 DNA reads TGTGCCAGCAGCTTAATCCACAGGGTCTTAGAGGGCTACACCTTC. Using reference TRBV7-2 and TRBJ1-2 for the parts outside the CDR3, the full variable domain is GAGVSQSPSNKVTEKGKDVELRCDPISGHTALYWYRQSLGQGLEFLIYFQGNSAPDKSGLPSDRFSAERTGGSVSTLTIQRTQQEDSAVYLCASSLIHRVLEGYTFGSGTRLTVV.